These T cell receptor beta chains were read from a single sample in a study of OX40 agonist ivuxolimab in advanced cancers. Libraries were prepared by immunoSEQ multiplex PCR; TCRdb keeps only in-frame clonotypes and omits some of them. The profile shows 50,000 or so clones, 84% of them singletons. The material sequenced was CD4+ or CD8+ T cells sorted from blood, taken in a trial of the OX40 agonist ivuxolimab. All receptors derive from an adult with an advanced solid tumor such as melanoma, head and neck, liver or kidney cancer. Both conserved end residues are part of each CDR3. The order of the fields is V gene, D gene, clone size, J gene, CDR3 DNA, CDR3 protein. A D gene is named only where the DNA matches it firmly. Size tells how often a clone was seen (once, few, many) or the class of an expanded clone, and some rows leave it out.

TRBV7-2	.	.	TRBJ2-5	TGTGCCAGCAGCTTAGCGTGGGGGTCAGAGACCCAGTACTTC	CASSLAWGSETQYF
TRBV21-1	.	.	TRBJ2-7	TGTGCCAGCAGCAAAGACTTGGGGCCGAACTACGAGCAGTACTTC	CASSKDLGPNYEQYF
TRBV18	TRBD1	.	TRBJ2-5	TGTGCCAGCTCACCACGGGACAGGGCCTGGGAGACCCAGTACTTC	CASSPRDRAWETQYF
TRBV18	TRBD2	.	TRBJ2-7	TGTGCCAGCTCACCAGGGGGGGGTCCAAACGAGCAGTACTTC	CASSPGGGPNEQYF
TRBV9	.	.	TRBJ2-7	TGTGCCAGCAGCGAGGACAATTCCTACGAGCAGTACTTC	CASSEDNSYEQYF
TRBV7-9	.	.	TRBJ2-6	TGTGCCAGCGGTCAGGACACCGCTGGGGCCAACGTCCTGACTTTC	CASGQDTAGANVLTF
TRBV9	TRBD2	.	TRBJ2-5	TGTGCCAGCAGCGCCGGCCTAGCGGGAGTGGGGAAAGAGACCCAGTACTTC	CASSAGLAGVGKETQYF
TRBV27	.	.	TRBJ1-2	TGTGCCAGCAGTTTAACGGCAGCTTGGTGGGGCTACACCTTC	CASSLTAAWWGYTF
TRBV6-4	TRBD1	.	TRBJ2-1	TGTGCCAGCAGTGGCGAATCAGGGGGCATGTATGAGCAGTTCTTC	CASSGESGGMYEQFF
TRBV7-2	TRBD1	few	TRBJ1-1	TGTGCCAGCAGCCGTAACAGGGGGACTGAAGCTTTCTTT	CASSRNRGTEAFF
TRBV7-9	TRBD2	.	TRBJ2-7	TGTGCCAGCAGCCGGGGGGCCTACGAGCAGTACTTC	CASSRGAYEQYF
TRBV6-4	.	.	TRBJ2-2	TGTGCCAGCAGTGACACCGACACCGGGGAGCTGTTTTTT	CASSDTDTGELFF
TRBV5-4	.	.	TRBJ1-1	TGTGCCAGCAGATCCAACGGGGACAACACTGAAGCTTTCTTT	CASRSNGDNTEAFF
TRBV6-5	TRBD2	.	TRBJ2-1	TGTGCCAGCAGTGCGACTAGCGGGGCCCAAAATGAGCAGTTCTTC	CASSATSGAQNEQFF
TRBV7-8	TRBD2	.	TRBJ2-1	TGTGCCAGCAGCTTAGGGGAGGGCTCATACAATGAGCAGTTCTTC	CASSLGEGSYNEQFF
TRBV20-1	.	.	TRBJ2-7	TGCAGTGCCTTGGGCTCCTACGAGCAGTACTTC	CSALGSYEQYF